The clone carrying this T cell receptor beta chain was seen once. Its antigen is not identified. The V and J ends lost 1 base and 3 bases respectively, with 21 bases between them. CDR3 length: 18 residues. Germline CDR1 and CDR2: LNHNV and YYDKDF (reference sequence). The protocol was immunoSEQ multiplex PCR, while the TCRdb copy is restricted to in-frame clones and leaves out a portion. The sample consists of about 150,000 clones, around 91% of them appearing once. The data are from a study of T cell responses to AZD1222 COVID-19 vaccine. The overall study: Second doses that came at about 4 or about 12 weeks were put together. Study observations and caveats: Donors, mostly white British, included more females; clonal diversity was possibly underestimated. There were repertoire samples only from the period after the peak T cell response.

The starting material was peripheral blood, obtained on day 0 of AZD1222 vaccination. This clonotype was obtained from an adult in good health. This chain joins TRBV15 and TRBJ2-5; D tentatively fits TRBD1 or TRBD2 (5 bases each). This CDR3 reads CATSRVTERTGTKETQYF. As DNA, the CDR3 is TGTGCCACCAGCAGAGTAACTGAGAGGACTGGGACCAAAGAGACCCAGTACTTC.